This T cell receptor beta chain was recovered during a study of OX40 agonist ivuxolimab in advanced cancers. Overall study context: Patients were treated with ivuxolimab, an agonistic anti-OX40 (CD134) antibody.

Data came from immunoSEQ multiplex PCR; TCRdb stores just in-frame clones and leaves some out. Altogether 60,000 to 75,000 clones are present, roughly 85% being singletons, with the ten largest covering 0.7% to 0.9%. V gave up 4 bases and J gave up 5 bases; unmatched junction bases: 13. Germline V gives CDR1 LNHDA, CDR2 SQIVND (reference sequence). This CDR3 has 17 residues. Sequences were derived from CD4+ or CD8+ T cells sorted from blood, sampled in a trial of the OX40 agonist ivuxolimab. The TCR was taken from an adult with an advanced solid tumor such as melanoma, head and neck, liver or kidney cancer. The V and J genes are TRBV19 and TRBJ1-5; 8 bases fit TRBD1. This CDR3 reads CASSTGTGISGDQPQHF. DNA for the CDR3: TGTGCCAGTAGTACCGGGACAGGCATATCGGGGGATCAGCCCCAGCATTTT.